This T cell receptor (beta chain) was identified during a study of T cell responses to AZD1222 COVID-19 vaccine. With respect to this clone: Its target is unknown.

Germline values: CDR1 ENHRY, CDR2 SYGVKD. The CDR3 totals 19 residues. V was pared by 0 bases and J by 2 bases, with 22 bases between. Doses given second, at about 4 or about 12 weeks, were pooled. The study, taken as a whole, reports: Possibly, clonal diversity was underestimated; donors were largely white British and included more females. Reports say nearly half of spike-specific TCRs go after unmutated variant regions.

Data came from immunoSEQ multiplex PCR; TCRdb stores just in-frame clones and leaves some out. The sample gives 13,000 to 15,000 clones, about four fifths of which show up once; roughly two fifths is in the top ten. The chain couples TRBV10-3 to TRBJ2-5, with D maybe TRBD2 (5 bases). The sequence was collected from an adult who received the AZD1222 COVID-19 vaccine. Source: peripheral blood, taken 28 days after the second AZD1222 dose. CDR3 region: CAISESGSIGGPNQETQYF. CDR3 sequence (DNA): TGTGCCATCAGTGAGTCCGGTTCGATTGGCGGGCCTAATCAAGAGACCCAGTACTTC.